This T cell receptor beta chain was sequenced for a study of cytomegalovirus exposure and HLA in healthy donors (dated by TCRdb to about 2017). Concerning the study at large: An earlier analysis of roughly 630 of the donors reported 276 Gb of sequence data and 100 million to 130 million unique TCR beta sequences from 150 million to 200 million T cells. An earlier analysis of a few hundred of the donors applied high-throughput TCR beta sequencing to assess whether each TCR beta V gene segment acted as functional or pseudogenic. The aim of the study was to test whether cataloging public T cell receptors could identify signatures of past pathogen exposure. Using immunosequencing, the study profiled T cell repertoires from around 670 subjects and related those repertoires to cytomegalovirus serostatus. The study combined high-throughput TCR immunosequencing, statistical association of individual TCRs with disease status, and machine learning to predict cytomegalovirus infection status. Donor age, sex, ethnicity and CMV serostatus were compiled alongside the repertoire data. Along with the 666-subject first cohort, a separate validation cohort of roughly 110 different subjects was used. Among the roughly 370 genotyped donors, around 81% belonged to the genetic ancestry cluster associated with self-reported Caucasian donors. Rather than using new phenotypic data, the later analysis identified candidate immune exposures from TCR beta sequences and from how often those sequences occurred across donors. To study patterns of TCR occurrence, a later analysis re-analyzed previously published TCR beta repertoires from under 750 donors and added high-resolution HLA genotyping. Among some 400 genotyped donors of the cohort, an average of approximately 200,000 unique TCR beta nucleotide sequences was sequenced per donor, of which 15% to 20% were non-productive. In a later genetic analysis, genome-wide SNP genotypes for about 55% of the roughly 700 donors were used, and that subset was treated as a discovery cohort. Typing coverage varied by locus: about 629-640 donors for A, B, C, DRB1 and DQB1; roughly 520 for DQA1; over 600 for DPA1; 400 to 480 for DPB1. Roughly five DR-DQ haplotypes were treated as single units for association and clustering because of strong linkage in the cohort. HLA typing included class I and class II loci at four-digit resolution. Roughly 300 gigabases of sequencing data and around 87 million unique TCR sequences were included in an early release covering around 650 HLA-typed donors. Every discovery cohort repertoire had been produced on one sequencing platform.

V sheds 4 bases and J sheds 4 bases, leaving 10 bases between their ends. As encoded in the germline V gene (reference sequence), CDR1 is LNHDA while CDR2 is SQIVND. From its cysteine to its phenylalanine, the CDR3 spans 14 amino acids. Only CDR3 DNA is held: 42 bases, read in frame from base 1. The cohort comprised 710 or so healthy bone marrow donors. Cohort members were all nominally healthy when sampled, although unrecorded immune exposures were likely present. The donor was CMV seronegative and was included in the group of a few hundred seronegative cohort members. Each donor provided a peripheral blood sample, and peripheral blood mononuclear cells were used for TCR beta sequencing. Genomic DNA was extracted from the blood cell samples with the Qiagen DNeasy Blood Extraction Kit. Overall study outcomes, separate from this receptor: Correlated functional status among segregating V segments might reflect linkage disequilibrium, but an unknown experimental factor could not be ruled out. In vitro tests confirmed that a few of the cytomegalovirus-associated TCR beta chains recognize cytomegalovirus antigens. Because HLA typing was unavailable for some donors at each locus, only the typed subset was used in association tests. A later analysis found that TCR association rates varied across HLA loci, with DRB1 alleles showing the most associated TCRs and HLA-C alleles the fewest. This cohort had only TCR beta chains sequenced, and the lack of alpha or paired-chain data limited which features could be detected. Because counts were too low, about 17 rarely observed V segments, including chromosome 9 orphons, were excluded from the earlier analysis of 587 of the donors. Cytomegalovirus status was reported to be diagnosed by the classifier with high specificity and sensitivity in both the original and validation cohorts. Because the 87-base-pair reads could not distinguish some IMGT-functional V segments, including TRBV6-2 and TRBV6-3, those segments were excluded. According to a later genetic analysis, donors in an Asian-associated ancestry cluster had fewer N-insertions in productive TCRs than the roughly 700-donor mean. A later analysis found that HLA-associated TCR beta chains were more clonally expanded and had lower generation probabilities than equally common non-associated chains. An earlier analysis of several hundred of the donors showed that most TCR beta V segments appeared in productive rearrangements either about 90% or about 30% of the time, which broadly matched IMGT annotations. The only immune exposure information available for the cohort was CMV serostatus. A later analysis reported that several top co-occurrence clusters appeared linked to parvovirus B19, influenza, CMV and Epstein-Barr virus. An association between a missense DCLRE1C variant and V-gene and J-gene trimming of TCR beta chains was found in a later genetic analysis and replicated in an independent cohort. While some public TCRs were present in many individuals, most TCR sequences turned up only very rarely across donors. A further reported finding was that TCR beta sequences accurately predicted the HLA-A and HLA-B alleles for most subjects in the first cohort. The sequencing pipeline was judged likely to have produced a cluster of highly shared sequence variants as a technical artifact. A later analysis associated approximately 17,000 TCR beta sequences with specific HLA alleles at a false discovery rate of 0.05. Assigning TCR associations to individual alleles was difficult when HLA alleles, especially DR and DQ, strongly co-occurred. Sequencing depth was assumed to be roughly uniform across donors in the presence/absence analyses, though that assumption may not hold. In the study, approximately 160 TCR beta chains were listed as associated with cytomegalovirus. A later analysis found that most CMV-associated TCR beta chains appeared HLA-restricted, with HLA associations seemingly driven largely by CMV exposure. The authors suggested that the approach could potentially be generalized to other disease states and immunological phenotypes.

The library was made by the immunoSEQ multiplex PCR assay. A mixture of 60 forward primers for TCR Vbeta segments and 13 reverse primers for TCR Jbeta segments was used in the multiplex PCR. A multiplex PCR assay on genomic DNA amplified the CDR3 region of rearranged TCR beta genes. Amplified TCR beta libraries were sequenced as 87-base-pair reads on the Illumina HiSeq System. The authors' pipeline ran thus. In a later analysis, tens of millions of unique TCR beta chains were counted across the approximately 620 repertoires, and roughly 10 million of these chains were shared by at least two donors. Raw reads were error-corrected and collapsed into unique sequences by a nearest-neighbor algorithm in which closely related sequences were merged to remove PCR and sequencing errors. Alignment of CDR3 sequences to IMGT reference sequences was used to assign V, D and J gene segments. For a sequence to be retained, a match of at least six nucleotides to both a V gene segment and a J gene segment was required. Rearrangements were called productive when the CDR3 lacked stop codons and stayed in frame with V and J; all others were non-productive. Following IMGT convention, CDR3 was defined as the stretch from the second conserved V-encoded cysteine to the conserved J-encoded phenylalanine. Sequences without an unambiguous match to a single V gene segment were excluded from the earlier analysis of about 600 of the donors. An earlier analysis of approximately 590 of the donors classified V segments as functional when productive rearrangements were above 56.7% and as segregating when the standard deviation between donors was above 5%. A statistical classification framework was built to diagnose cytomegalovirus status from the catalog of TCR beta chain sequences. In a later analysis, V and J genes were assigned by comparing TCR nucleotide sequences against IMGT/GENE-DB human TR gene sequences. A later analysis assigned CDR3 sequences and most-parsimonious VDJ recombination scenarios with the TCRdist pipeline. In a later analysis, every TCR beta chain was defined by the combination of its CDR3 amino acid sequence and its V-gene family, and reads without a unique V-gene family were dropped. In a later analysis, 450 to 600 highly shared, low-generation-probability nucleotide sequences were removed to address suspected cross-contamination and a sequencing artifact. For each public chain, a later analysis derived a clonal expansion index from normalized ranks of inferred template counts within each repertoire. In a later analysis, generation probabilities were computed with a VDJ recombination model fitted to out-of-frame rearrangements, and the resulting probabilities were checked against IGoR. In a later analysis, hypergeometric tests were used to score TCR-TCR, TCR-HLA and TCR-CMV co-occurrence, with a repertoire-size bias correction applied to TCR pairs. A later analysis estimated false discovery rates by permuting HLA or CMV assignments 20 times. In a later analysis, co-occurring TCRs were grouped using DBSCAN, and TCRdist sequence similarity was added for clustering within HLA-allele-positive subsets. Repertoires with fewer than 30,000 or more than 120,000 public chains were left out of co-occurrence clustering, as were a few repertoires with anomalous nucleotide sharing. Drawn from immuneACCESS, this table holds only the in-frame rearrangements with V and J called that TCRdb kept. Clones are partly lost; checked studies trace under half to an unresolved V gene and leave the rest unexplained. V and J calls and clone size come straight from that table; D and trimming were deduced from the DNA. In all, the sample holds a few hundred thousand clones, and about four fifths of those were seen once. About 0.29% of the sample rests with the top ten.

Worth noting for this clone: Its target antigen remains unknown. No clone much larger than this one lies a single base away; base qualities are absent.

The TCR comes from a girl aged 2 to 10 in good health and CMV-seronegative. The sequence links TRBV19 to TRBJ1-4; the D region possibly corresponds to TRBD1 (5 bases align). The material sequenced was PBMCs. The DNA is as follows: TGTGCCAGTAGTAACCCCGGACATAATGAAAAACTGTTTTTT. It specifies CASSNPGHNEKLFF.